The 5 T cell receptor beta chains given below trace back to one sample, sequenced in a study of T cell repertoires in cytomegalovirus infection. One entry per CDR3 protein results from TCRdb running MiXCR on the reads. The sample yields around 69,000 distinct CDR3 sequences, around 28% seen once. These receptors' antigens are unknown. This specimen was CD8+ T cells from cultured PBMCs, taken from culture after CMV antigen stimulation. The source is a human donor in good health (CMV status not recorded). Some clones in this sample may be carry-over from other donors' samples.

The chain uses TRBV9 and TRBJ2-5, with no clear D. This CDR3 is built from 12 residues. Trimming pared 3 bases from V and 7 bases from J, leaving 10 bases between. From germline, CDR1 is SGDLS and CDR2 YYNGEE. The DNA of the CDR3 is TGTGCCAGCAGCGCCGGAGTGGGGACCCAGTACTTC. This gives the protein CASSAGVGTQYF.

The V call is TRBV28, the J call TRBJ1-1, with TRBD1 identical over 7 bases. Trimming took 2 bases from V and 6 from J; bases not matched to a gene: 6. Germline V gives CDR1 MDHEN, CDR2 SYDVKM. The CDR3 extends over 14 amino acids. The CDR3 region has the DNA TGTGCCAGCAGTTTAGGGGACAGTACCCCTGAAGCTTTCTTT. The encoded protein is CASSLGDSTPEAFF.

This sequence joins TRBV24-1 and TRBJ1-1; the D is unclear. Trimming removed 3 bases from V and 4 bases from J, with 5 bases in between. CDR3 size: 12 residues. Germline V gene data show CDR1 as KGHDR and CDR2 as SFDVKD. CDR3 amino acids: CATSDTGTEAFF. The CDR3 region has the DNA TGTGCCACCAGTGATACGGGCACTGAAGCTTTCTTT.

This chain joins TRBV27 and TRBJ1-1; the D gene is possibly TRBD1 (6 bases). CDR3 length equals 15 residues. V was shortened by 4 bases and J by 1 base, with 13 bases between the two germline ends. Germline assignment: CDR1 MNHEY and CDR2 SMNVEV (reference sequence). The CDR3 here is CASSSGQGRNTEAFF. The CDR3 DNA follows: TGTGCCAGCAGTTCGGGGCAGGGGAGGAACACTGAAGCTTTCTTT.

The J gene is TRBJ2-4, the V gene TRBV19, with D tentatively TRBD1 (5 bases). Germline V gives CDR1 LNHDA, CDR2 SQIVND (reference sequence). There are 16 residues in the CDR3. V shed 2 bases and J shed 0 bases, with 11 bases lying between them. CDR3 DNA: TGTGCCAGTAGTATATGGGGCGGTCTAGCCAAAAACATTCAGTACTTC. Encoded protein: CASSIWGGLAKNIQYF. The full variable domain, its missing parts supplied by reference TRBV19 and TRBJ2-4, is DGGITQSPKYLFRKEGQNVTLSCEQNLNHDAMYWYRQDPGQGLRLIYYSQIVNDFQKGDIAEGYSVSREKKESFPLTVTSAQKNPTAFYLCASSIWGGLAKNIQYFGAGTRLSVL.